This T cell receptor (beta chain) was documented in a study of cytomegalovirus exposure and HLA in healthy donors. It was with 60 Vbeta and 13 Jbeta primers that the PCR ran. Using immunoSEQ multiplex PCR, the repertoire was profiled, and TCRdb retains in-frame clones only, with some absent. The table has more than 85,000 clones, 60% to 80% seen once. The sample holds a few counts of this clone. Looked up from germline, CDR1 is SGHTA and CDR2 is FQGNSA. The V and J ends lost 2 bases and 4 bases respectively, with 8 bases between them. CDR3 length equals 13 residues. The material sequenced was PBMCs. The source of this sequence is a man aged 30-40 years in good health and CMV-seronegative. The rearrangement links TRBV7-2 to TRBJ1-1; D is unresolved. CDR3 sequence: CASSLTRLTEAFF. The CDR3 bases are TGTGCCAGCAGCTTAACCAGACTCACTGAAGCTTTCTTT. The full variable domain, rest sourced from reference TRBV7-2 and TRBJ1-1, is GAGVSQSPSNKVTEKGKDVELRCDPISGHTALYWYRQSLGQGLEFLIYFQGNSAPDKSGLPSDRFSAERTGGSVSTLTIQRTQQEDSAVYLCASSLTRLTEAFFGQGTRLTVV.